The 27 T cell receptor beta chains in this list originate from one sample, sequenced in a study of T-cell memory formation after mild COVID-19. Via MiXCR, TCRdb re-called the 5' RACE reads, giving one row per CDR3 protein. The table records around 55,000 distinct CDR3 sequences, 8% to 10% of them present only once. The sequencing sample was made of PBMCs or a T cell subset sorted from them (not recorded which). The receptors stem from a man aged 18 to 35 who had mild COVID-19 (a few samples of this study predate the infection). Cell type and time point are not known.

At least ten counts were recorded for this clonotype. The CDR3: CASSYSPAAFYEQYF. The CDR3 bases are TGTGCCAGCAGTTACAGTCCGGCGGCCTTCTACGAGCAGTACTTC. The chain is built from TRBV6-2 or TRBV6-3 and TRBJ2-7; D not resolved. CDR1 is MNHEY, CDR2 SVGEGT, per germline. V shed 2 bases and J shed 3 bases, with 14 bases lying between them. The CDR3 runs to 15 residues.

This rearrangement joins TRBV2 to TRBJ2-1; TRBD2 might be the D (6 bases). V was clipped by 4 bases and J by 0 bases, with 10 bases between them. The germline V gene encodes CDR1 SNHLY and CDR2 FYNNEI. This CDR3 has 15 residues. As DNA, the CDR3 is TGTGCCAGCAGTGGCGGGGTTAGCTCCTACAATGAGCAGTTCTTC. Translation gives CASSGGVSSYNEQFF.

The V gene is TRBV6-1, the J gene TRBJ2-7, with 11 bases fitting TRBD1. Trimming took 10 bases from V and 2 from J; bases not matched to a gene: 7. This CDR3 is 14 amino acids long. Germline V CDR1 and CDR2: MNHNS, SASEGT. The CDR3 protein is CAIRDRGETYEQYV. CDR3 nucleotides: TGTGCCATCCGGGACAGGGGGGAAACCTACGAGCAGTACGTC.

V gene TRBV3-1 combines with J gene TRBJ1-5; D is unclear. Germline V gene lookup returns CDR1 LGHDT and CDR2 YNNKEL (reference sequence). V was shortened by 5 bases and J by 3 bases, with 14 bases between the two germline ends. The length of the CDR3 is 15 residues. Written as DNA, the CDR3 is TGTGCCAGCAGCTTGACCGGCCGGTACAATCAGCCCCAGCATTTT. Residues: CASSLTGRYNQPQHF.

Here the CDR3 reads CASSSYRVGAEAFF. DNA of the CDR3: TGTGCCAGCAGCTCCTACAGGGTAGGAGCTGAAGCTTTCTTT. The V gene is TRBV11-2, the J gene TRBJ1-1, with a weak D call TRBD1 (6 bases). V shed 4 bases and J shed 6 bases, with 15 bases lying between them. The CDR3 has 14 residues. Germline CDR1 SGHAT, CDR2 FQNNGV.

At least ten counts were recorded for this clonotype. The rearrangement links TRBV2 to TRBJ2-7; TRBD1 is a possible D gene (6 bases). Germline CDR1 and CDR2: SNHLY and FYNNEI. The CDR3 is made up of 18 amino acids. V lost 7 bases, J lost 4 bases, and 29 bases lay in between. CDR3 coding DNA: TGTGCCAGCACCATTGGAGGTAACAGGGCCCCCGACTCTTACGAGCAGTACGTC. As protein: CASTIGGNRAPDSYEQYV.

This clonotype has just a few counts. V is TRBV4-1 and J is TRBJ2-2, with D possibly TRBD2 on 5 matching bases. Germline V gives CDR1 MGHRA, CDR2 YSYEKL. Trimming stripped 8 bases from V and 3 bases from J, with 13 bases between. The CDR3 has 14 amino acids. In nucleotides, the CDR3 is TGCGCCAGCCGGAAGAGCGGCGACACCGGGGAGCTGTTTTTT. It encodes CASRKSGDTGELFF.

This clonotype was observed a few times. V is TRBV5-5 and J is TRBJ1-5, with 9 bases identical to TRBD1. Unmatched junction bases numbered 7, after V lost 3 bases and J lost 6 bases. Germline V gene data show CDR1 as SGHKS and CDR2 as YYEKEE (reference sequence). This CDR3 has 15 residues. CDR3 DNA sequence: TGTGCCAGCAGCTCGCCGGACAGGGGCCCTCAGCCCCAGCATTTT. Translation gives CASSSPDRGPQPQHF.

In its sample, this clonotype ranks as medium-sized (0.01 to 0.1%). The chain has TRBV7-2 and TRBJ2-2; tentative D call: TRBD1 (6 bases). V was shortened by 6 bases and J by 4 bases, with 21 bases between the two germline ends. The CDR3 length is 17 residues. Per germline, CDR1 SGHTA and CDR2 FQGNSA. The CDR3 DNA is TGTGCCAGCAGTCCAACCAAACAGGGTACGAGCACCGGGGAGCTGTTTTTT. It is translated as CASSPTKQGTSTGELFF.

The CDR3 here is CASSRRGQGDGEQYV. The DNA of the CDR3 is TGTGCCAGCAGCCGAAGGGGACAGGGAGATGGCGAGCAGTACGTC. The rearrangement joins TRBV7-2 to TRBJ2-7; TRBD1 aligns across 9 bases. The CDR3 extends over 15 amino acids. V was pared by 5 bases and J by 6 bases, with 11 bases of the junction left unmatched. Germline V gene lookup returns CDR1 SGHTA and CDR2 FQGNSA.

The chain uses TRBV27 and TRBJ1-6; 9 bases match TRBD1. The CDR3 runs 13 residues. CDR1 MNHEY and CDR2 SMNVEV come from the germline V gene (reference sequence). Unmatched junction bases numbered 8, after V lost 5 bases and J lost 15 bases. The CDR3 coding sequence is TGTGCCAGCAGTCTCGAGACAGGGGGACACCTCCACTTT. Its protein product is CASSLETGGHLHF.

The chain couples TRBV7-2 to TRBJ2-3; TRBD1 aligns across 8 bases. Germline lookup yields CDR1 SGHTA and CDR2 FQGNSA. The CDR3 has 14 amino acids. Unmatched junction bases numbered 4, after V lost 5 bases and J lost 3 bases. This chain's CDR3 is CASSLDRATDTQYF. CDR3 DNA sequence: TGTGCCAGCAGCCTGGACAGGGCAACAGATACGCAGTATTTT.

This clonotype showed up many times. The gene calls are TRBV6-5 and TRBJ1-1; 7 bases line up with TRBD1. The CDR3 has 17 amino acids. Germline CDR1 and CDR2: MNHEY and SVGAGI. The junction had 10 bases not matched to a gene; V was cut back by 0 bases and J by 3 bases. The CDR3 region has the DNA TGTGCCAGCAGTTACTCGGGCCCCCAGGGGGTATACACTGAAGCTTTCTTT. Residues: CASSYSGPQGVYTEAFF.

The rearrangement links TRBV11-2 to TRBJ2-3; TRBD1 is a possible D gene (6 bases). Germline-derived CDR1 and CDR2 are SGHAT and FQNNGV. This CDR3 has 12 residues. The CDR3 reads CAGGPSTDTQYF. In DNA, the CDR3 is TGTGCAGGGGGACCCAGCACAGATACGCAGTATTTT.

The chain has TRBV5-1 and TRBJ1-2, with D hard to call. The CDR3 extends over 14 amino acids. In germline, CDR1 is SGHRS, CDR2 YFSETQ. Deletions cut 1 base from V and 2 bases from J, with 9 bases between. The CDR3 DNA follows: TGCGCCAGCAGCTTGTTAACGGGGAACTATGGCTACACCTTC. This encodes CASSLLTGNYGYTF.

V is TRBV24-1 and J is TRBJ2-1; D gene uncertain. V shed 6 bases and J shed 6 bases, with 11 bases lying between them. From germline, CDR1 is KGHDR and CDR2 SFDVKD. CDR3 size: 13 residues. The CDR3 is CATSKTWGNEQFF. CDR3 nucleotides: TGTGCCACCAGTAAAACCTGGGGCAATGAGCAGTTCTTC.

A note on this clonotype: This sequence may be a read error, since a much larger clone differs from it by one base. The chain links TRBV5-4 to TRBJ2-7; the match to TRBD1 covers 7 bases. Germline V lookup: CDR1 SGHNT, CDR2 YYREEE (reference sequence). J gave up 6 bases and V 4 bases, and 13 bases lay outside the gene matches. CDR3 length: 15 residues. The CDR3 here is CASSAGQATFCEQYF. In DNA form, the CDR3 reads TGTGCCAGCAGCGCCGGACAGGCAACTTTCTGCGAGCAGTACTTC.

This clonotype was detected only a few times. The chain recombines TRBV7-3 with TRBJ2-1; no reliable D call. Trimming pared 1 base from V and 3 bases from J, leaving 1 base between. The germline gives CDR1 SGHTA, CDR2 FQGTGA. The CDR3 loop spans 12 amino acids. CDR3 residues: CASSLNYNEQFF. The CDR3 nucleotides read TGTGCCAGCAGCTTAAACTACAATGAGCAGTTCTTC.

In its sample, this clonotype was seen a few times. V and J are TRBV27 and TRBJ2-1; D possibly corresponds to TRBD1 (5 bases). Germline V gene data show CDR1 as MNHEY and CDR2 as SMNVEV (reference sequence). The CDR3 loop spans 16 amino acids. The V and J ends lost 6 bases and 0 bases respectively, with 15 bases between them. The CDR3 DNA reads as TGTGCCAGCAGCTCAGGGTTTGTGTCCTCCTACAATGAGCAGTTCTTC. It is translated as CASSSGFVSSYNEQFF.

The V gene is TRBV28, the J gene TRBJ2-7; the D gene is possibly TRBD2 (6 bases). V dropped 10 bases and J dropped 6 bases, with 16 bases sitting between them. CDR1 MDHEN and CDR2 SYDVKM come from the germline V gene. There are 12 residues in the CDR3. The CDR3 here is CATGRVPTEQYV. The CDR3 nucleotides are TGTGCCACCGGGAGAGTCCCAACCGAGCAGTACGTC.

This clonotype was picked up a small number of times. The J gene is TRBJ2-5, the V gene TRBV3-1; TRBD2 matches 7 bases. The CDR3 is 13 residues long. Germline V gene data show CDR1 as LGHDT and CDR2 as YNNKEL (reference sequence). J lost 7 bases, V lost 4 bases, and 6 bases had no gene match. The CDR3 DNA is TGTGCCAGCAGCCCCACCGGGGAGGGGACCCAGTACTTC. It translates to CASSPTGEGTQYF.

The chain carries TRBV12-3 or TRBV12-4 and TRBJ1-1; perhaps TRBD1 as D (5 bases). The V end was cut by 5 bases, the J end by 3 bases, with 13 bases between. The CDR3 length is 14 residues. The CDR3: CASSPRGGDTEAFF. The CDR3 bases are TGTGCCAGCAGTCCCCGGGGGGGGGACACTGAAGCTTTCTTT.

CDR3 coding DNA: TGTGCCAGCTCACCAGCGGGGACCGGAGGTGAAGCTTTCTTT. It translates to CASSPAGTGGEAFF. The chain carries TRBV18 and TRBJ1-1; D is possibly TRBD1 (5 bases). Looked up from germline, CDR1 is KGHSH and CDR2 is LQKENI. V shed 2 bases and J shed 7 bases, with 14 bases lying between them. The CDR3 spans 14 residues.

This clonotype was recorded many times. J is TRBJ2-1 and V is TRBV5-1; D tentatively reads TRBD1 or TRBD2 (5 bases each). CDR3 length: 18 residues. The ends were cut back, 4 bases at V and 4 bases at J, with 24 bases in the middle. Germline V gene sequence: CDR1 SGHRS, CDR2 YFSETQ. The CDR3 spells CASSQTTQTGPPYNEQFF. The CDR3 coding sequence is TGCGCCAGCAGCCAAACTACCCAGACGGGACCGCCATACAATGAGCAGTTCTTC.

The gene calls are TRBV28 and TRBJ1-2; D possibly corresponds to TRBD1 (5 bases). The germline gives CDR1 MDHEN, CDR2 SYDVKM. V dropped 8 bases and J dropped 7 bases, with 20 bases sitting between them. The CDR3 runs to 14 residues. The CDR3 region is CASGRGTALGGYTF. DNA for the CDR3: TGTGCCAGCGGGCGAGGGACCGCACTCGGTGGCTACACCTTC.

In its sample, this clonotype was seen a few times. The rearrangement uses TRBV20-1 and TRBJ1-6; D remains unclear. Germline lookup yields CDR1 DFQATT and CDR2 SNEGSKA (reference sequence). CDR3 size: 14 residues. The V end lost 5 bases, the J end lost 7 bases, and 15 bases lay between the germline ends. In nucleotides, the CDR3 is TGCAGTGCTCCGCCCGCGGCGGGGAATTCACCCCTCCACTTT. Its protein is CSAPPAAGNSPLHF.

The sample holds many counts of this clonotype. The chain employs TRBV20-1 and TRBJ2-3; 8 bases align to TRBD2. Trimming removed 1 base from V and 4 bases from J; junction bases left unmatched: 10. CDR1 is DFQATT, CDR2 SNEGSKA, per germline (reference sequence). This CDR3 has 16 residues. The CDR3 DNA is TGCAGTGCTAGAGCCCCTCCCGGGACTAGATCAGATACGCAGTATTTT. The encoded protein is CSARAPPGTRSDTQYF.